This TCR beta chain was profiled in a study of tumor and adjacent non-tumor tissue in lung cancer. The wider study: Samples averaged approximately 3.9 million productive TCRbeta reads each.

A modified ARM-PCR protocol with three rounds of nested PCR amplified TCRbeta. TCRdb passed the multiplex PCR reads through MiXCR, listing each CDR3 protein once. The sample holds about 110,000 distinct CDR3 sequences, approximately 80% seen once. This clonotype occurred a few times. The germline gene is not matched at one end of the junction; a read error may be the cause. The template was RNA from unsorted bulk tissue. The clonotype originates from a man between 65 and 79 years old with non-small cell lung cancer. The specimen was lung tumor tissue.

The chain's CDR3 is CASSYSGTGNTEVFF. The CDR3 bases are TGTGCCAGTAGTTACTCCGGGACGGGGAACACTGAAGTTTTCTTT. The chain is built from TRBV12-3 or TRBV12-4 and TRBJ1-1, with D possibly being TRBD1 (5 bases). There are 15 residues in the CDR3.